This is a list of T cell receptor beta chains from one sample in a study of Graves' ophthalmopathy and Graves' hyperthyroidism. MiXCR was run by TCRdb on the multiplex PCR reads, yielding one entry per CDR3 protein. Altogether approximately 410,000 distinct CDR3 sequences are present, 15% to 19% being singletons, with the ten largest covering 5.5% to 7%. Sequences were obtained from peripheral blood. The receptors were gathered from a woman aged 18-29 years with stable Graves' hyperthyroidism. Both conserved end residues are part of each CDR3. D genes are given only for firm matches. A row's size may be missing; if present it is once, few, many or a size class.

J gene	clone size	D gene	V gene	CDR3 protein	CDR3 DNA
TRBJ2-5	few	NA	TRBV11-2	CASSLEGGEETQYF	TGTGCCAGCAGCTTAGAAGGCGGGGAAGAGACCCAGTACTTC
TRBJ2-5	many	NA	TRBV11-2	CASSFRGAETQYF	TGTGCCAGCAGCTTCCGGGGCGCAGAGACCCAGTACTTC
TRBJ2-7	many	NA	TRBV29-1	CSVEDGGTSREYF	TGCAGCGTTGAAGACGGTGGGACATCGCGAGAGTACTTC
TRBJ2-7	few	NA	TRBV7-2	CASGLVGMSYEQYF	TGTGCCAGCGGCTTAGTAGGGATGAGCTACGAGCAGTACTTC
TRBJ1-1	many	NA	TRBV29-1	CSVDDGTAFF	TGCAGCGTTGATGACGGGACGGCTTTCTTT
TRBJ1-2	many	TRBD1	TRBV6-5	CASKFGNPGGWNYGYTF	TGTGCCAGCAAGTTTGGGAACCCAGGGGGCTGGAACTATGGCTACACCTTC
TRBJ1-5	many	NA	TRBV3-1	CASSQRGSDQPQHF	TGTGCCAGCAGCCAGCGTGGATCGGATCAGCCCCAGCATTTT
TRBJ1-2	few	NA	TRBV3-1	CASSHRALEKDGYTF	TGTGCCAGCAGCCACCGGGCCCTGGAGAAGGATGGCTACACCTTC
TRBJ1-2	many	NA	TRBV20-1	CSAVEQAYGYTF	TGCAGTGCCGTTGAACAGGCCTATGGCTACACCTTC
TRBJ2-7	many	NA	TRBV27	CASSSPPGGAYEQYF	TGTGCCAGCAGTTCCCCCCCGGGGGGCGCATACGAGCAGTACTTC
TRBJ2-7	many	TRBD2	TRBV19	CASSSGEGSYEQYF	TGTGCCAGTAGTTCGGGGGAGGGGTCCTACGAGCAGTACTTC
TRBJ2-7	many	NA	TRBV20-1	CSARDLESSYEQYF	TGCAGTGCTAGAGATCTGGAGAGCTCCTACGAGCAGTACTTC
TRBJ2-7	NA	TRBD1	TRBV5-1	CASSLGQGAVYEQYF	TGCGCCAGCAGCTTGGGACAGGGGGCGGTCTACGAGCAGTACTTC
TRBJ1-1	NA	NA	TRBV6-5	CASSYLNDLNTEAFF	TGTGCCAGCAGTTACCTGAATGATCTTAACACTGAAGCTTTCTTT
TRBJ2-2	many	TRBD1	TRBV24-1	CATSDLNRGRRTGELFF	TGTGCCACCAGTGATTTGAACAGGGGGCGTCGGACCGGGGAGCTGTTTTTT
TRBJ1-6	many	NA	TRBV20-1	CSAGPGGVNSPLHF	TGCAGTGCTGGTCCAGGCGGGGTTAATTCACCCCTCCACTTT
TRBJ1-2	many	NA	TRBV12-3/TRBV12-4	CASSFGGLGAYGYTF	TGTGCCAGCAGTTTCGGTGGCCTAGGGGCCTATGGCTACACCTTC
TRBJ1-3	NA	NA	TRBV15	CATSRYSLSYSGNTIYF	TGTGCCACCAGCAGATATAGTCTGTCGTACTCTGGAAACACCATATATTTT
TRBJ2-7	many	NA	TRBV19	CASSIGQVDEQYF	TGTGCCAGTAGTATAGGACAGGTGGACGAGCAGTACTTC
TRBJ1-5	NA	TRBD1	TRBV6-1	CASRDRAPSNQPQHF	TGTGCCAGCCGGGACAGGGCCCCGTCCAATCAGCCCCAGCATTTT
TRBJ2-7	many	NA	TRBV6-1	CASRGPDTYEQYF	TGTGCCAGCAGGGGGCCGGATACCTACGAGCAGTACTTC
TRBJ1-2	few	NA	TRBV14	CASSQDNWDIGYTF	TGTGCCAGCAGCCAAGATAACTGGGATATCGGCTACACCTTC
TRBJ1-1	many	NA	TRBV29-1	CSVGSRWRNTEAFF	TGCAGCGTTGGGTCACGATGGAGGAACACTGAAGCTTTCTTT
TRBJ2-7	many	NA	TRBV4-2	CASSPGGPGGIYEQYF	TGTGCCAGCAGCCCGGGGGGGCCAGGGGGTATCTACGAGCAGTACTTC
TRBJ2-5	many	TRBD1	TRBV15	CATSRARDRGRWETQYF	TGTGCCACCAGCAGAGCCAGGGACAGGGGGCGTTGGGAGACCCAGTACTTC
TRBJ1-5	once	NA	TRBV6-2/TRBV6-3	CASSPIQSNQPQHF	TGTGCCAGCAGCCCAATACAGAGCAATCAGCCCCAGCATTTT